This T cell receptor beta chain was found in a study of shared clonotypes between healthy human individuals. Study-wide results and caveats: Sharing across a few donors was seen in 4% to 6.5% of naive CD4 clonotypes. Clonotype sharing levels among donors were expected to vary with sequencing depth.

This CDR3 spans 13 amino acids. Germline V gene data show CDR1 as MNHEY and CDR2 as SVGAGI. Trimming cost V 7 bases and J 4 bases, with 10 bases left between them. Notes on this clone: What it binds is unknown.

The CD8 memory fraction combined CD45RO+ cells with TemRA cells (CCR7-negative CD45RA+). Deep was the level used in running the assay. The data were produced by immunoSEQ multiplex PCR, yet TCRdb's version contains in-frame clones alone and is incomplete. The sample holds about 690,000 clones; 90% are singletons and the top ten take 34%. The chain is built from TRBV6-5 and TRBJ2-2; D is uncertain. This sequence was found in a man in his late teens or twenties in good health. Some clones in this sample may be carry-over from other donors' samples. Material for sequencing was memory CD8+ T cells from PBMCs. Documented subset: CD45RO+ cells pooled with CCR7-negative TemRA cells. The DNA for the CDR3 is TGTGCCAGCATGGTGATGGTCACCGGGGAGCTGTTTTTT. Protein product: CASMVMVTGELFF.